This T cell receptor (beta chain) was captured by sequencing in a study of T cell responses to AZD1222 COVID-19 vaccine. Study-wide points: Baseline testing showed seropositivity in only six AZD1222 recipients. There were mostly white British donors and more females than males, and clonal diversity was possibly underestimated.

Sequencing was performed with immunoSEQ multiplex PCR; in TCRdb, only in-frame clones are kept and a portion is missing. The sample lists roughly 120,000 clones, 88% occurring once. In this sample, this clone turned up a few times. Antigen specificity is unknown. CDR3 size: 13 residues. Looked up from germline, CDR1 is MDHEN and CDR2 is SYDVKM. Germline trimming cut 8 bases from V and 3 bases from J; bases unmatched to any gene: 5. The chain couples TRBV28 to TRBJ2-7; 9 bases line up with TRBD2. Sequenced material: peripheral blood, taken on day 0 of AZD1222 vaccination. This receptor was taken from an adult in good health. This CDR3 is CASRTSDHYEQYF. The CDR3 DNA follows: TGTGCCAGCCGGACTAGCGATCACTACGAGCAGTACTTC.